This TCR beta chain stems from a study of cytomegalovirus exposure and HLA in healthy donors. Study-wide context: Genetic ancestry analysis placed about 84% of the 300 to 500 donors that were genotyped in the Caucasian-associated cluster.

Study-level points and caveats: A later analysis by the authors found several of the most significant clusters apparently linked to common viral pathogens. In a later analysis, TCR beta V- and J-gene trimming was associated with a missense DCLRE1C variant. Only CMV serostatus was available as immune exposure information.

V lost 4 bases and J lost 4; bases outside the gene matches: 18. Germline V gene sequence: CDR1 LGHNA, CDR2 YNFKEQ. CDR3 length: 18 amino acids. As regards this clone: Its target is not known.

The study ran its PCR with 60 Vbeta and 13 Jbeta primers. The method was immunoSEQ multiplex PCR; TCRdb's version includes in-frame clones alone and lacks a portion of them. Of around 150,000 clones in the sample, 80% to 85% were seen once. This receptor was identified in a male donor in good health and CMV-seronegative. The sample was PBMCs. The chain recombines TRBV4-2 with TRBJ2-5; 7 nucleotides align to TRBD2. This chain's CDR3 is CASSPGRNTKPTGETQYF. The CDR3 DNA follows: TGTGCCAGCAGCCCCGGGAGGAATACTAAGCCGACGGGAGAGACCCAGTACTTC.